The rows below give T cell receptor beta chains drawn from one sample of a study of shared T cell receptors in the human thymus. Sequencing used immunoSEQ multiplex PCR; TCRdb keeps in-frame clones, though not all of them. The sample contains roughly 700,000 clones, approximately 88% of which appear only once. The same specimen was also included in a second study, on human thymus T cells.

Sequenced: thymocytes. All receptors derive from a boy younger than two with a congenital heart defect. CDR3s include the opening cysteine and the closing phenylalanine or tryptophan. D genes are given only for firm matches. The size field is filled for only some rows; it gives once, few, many or a size class.

>NA|NA|TRBV7-6|TRBJ1-1|16
CASSPNPVQGNTEAFF
TGTGCCAGCAGCCCCAACCCTGTACAGGGGAACACTGAAGCTTTCTTT
>NA|NA|TRBV12-5|TRBJ1-2|15
CASGLVRETEHGYTF
TGTGCTAGTGGTTTGGTACGGGAGACAGAGCATGGCTACACCTTC
>NA|NA|TRBV6-5|TRBJ1-3|15
CASSPISTTGNTIYF
TGTGCCAGCAGTCCAATAAGCACGACTGGAAACACCATATATTTT
>TRBD1|NA|TRBV7-2|TRBJ2-3|17
CASSRHPQGASTDTQYF
TGTGCCAGCAGCCGACATCCACAGGGGGCGTCCACAGATACGCAGTATTTT
>TRBD1|NA|TRBV28|TRBJ1-1|14
CASSRTGGNTEAFF
TGTGCCAGCAGCCGAACAGGGGGCAACACTGAAGCTTTCTTT
>TRBD1|NA|TRBV7-9|TRBJ2-7|18
CASSSSRDRFKGSDEQYF
TGTGCCAGCAGCTCGTCCCGGGACAGGTTCAAAGGGTCCGACGAGCAGTACTTC
>TRBD2|NA|TRBV14|TRBJ2-7|17
CASSHRGSSGTPYEQYF
TGTGCCAGCAGCCATCGGGGGTCTAGCGGGACTCCCTACGAGCAGTACTTC
>TRBD2|once|TRBV11-2|TRBJ2-3|15
CASSLSTSGSQTQYF
TGTGCCAGCAGCTTATCAACTAGCGGGAGTCAGACGCAGTATTTT
>TRBD1|once|TRBV2|TRBJ1-3|16
CASRYKRDSSGNTIYF
TGTGCCAGCAGGTATAAACGGGACAGCTCTGGAAACACCATATATTTT
>NA|NA|TRBV4-3|TRBJ2-3|17
CASSQDPGGSRADTQYF
TGCGCCAGCAGCCAAGATCCTGGTGGTAGCAGGGCAGATACGCAGTATTTT
>TRBD2|NA|TRBV12-5|TRBJ2-7|18
CASGLSFRTSESSYEQYF
TGTGCTAGTGGTTTGTCGTTCCGGACTAGCGAGAGCTCCTACGAGCAGTACTTC
>TRBD2|NA|TRBV5-4|TRBJ2-3|16
CASSPGTSGSTDTQYF
TGTGCCAGCAGCCCGGGGACTAGCGGGAGCACAGATACGCAGTATTTT
>TRBD1|NA|TRBV28|TRBJ1-1|18
CASSLARDRPLLNTEAFF
TGTGCCAGCAGTTTAGCCAGGGACAGACCTTTGTTGAACACTGAAGCTTTCTTT
>NA|NA|TRBV14|TRBJ2-7|15
CASSQIAAGDYEQYF
TGTGCCAGCAGCCAAATCGCCGCGGGCGACTACGAGCAGTACTTC
>NA|NA|TRBV5-4|TRBJ2-7|16
CASSSDGIRGGYEQYF
TGTGCCAGCAGCTCTGACGGTATTAGGGGAGGCTACGAGCAGTACTTC
>TRBD2|NA|TRBV4-3|TRBJ2-7|16
CASSQGVAGGRDEQYF
TGCGCCAGCAGCCAAGGCGTAGCGGGGGGCCGGGACGAGCAGTACTTC
>TRBD2|NA|TRBV6-1|TRBJ2-3|15
CASNARGRSADTQYF
TGTGCCAGCAATGCTCGCGGGAGATCAGCAGATACGCAGTATTTT
>TRBD1|NA|TRBV28|TRBJ2-3|20
CASSPRQGALLGFRCDTQYF
TGTGCCAGCAGTCCACGACAGGGGGCCCTTCTCGGGTTCAGATGCGATACGCAGTATTTT
>TRBD1|NA|TRBV4-3|TRBJ2-7|16
CASSQTPGQAIYEQYF
TGCGCCAGCAGCCAGACACCGGGACAGGCGATCTACGAGCAGTACTTC
>TRBD2|NA|TRBV10-3|TRBJ2-7|17
CAIRVKEASGTTYEQYF
TGTGCCATCAGAGTAAAAGAGGCTAGCGGGACCACCTACGAGCAGTACTTC
>NA|NA|TRBV5-6|TRBJ2-7|14
CASSSYRAAYEQYF
TGTGCCAGCAGCTCGTACAGGGCCGCCTACGAGCAGTACTTC
>TRBD1|NA|TRBV12-5|TRBJ1-5|18
CASGLLNPDRGQNQPQHF
TGTGCTAGTGGTTTGTTGAATCCCGACAGGGGGCAGAATCAGCCCCAGCATTTT
>NA|NA|TRBV5-8|TRBJ1-1|13
CASSLAGNTEAFF
TGTGCCAGCAGCTTGGCAGGGAACACTGAAGCTTTCTTT